Sequencing of this TCR beta chain was carried out in a study of OX40 agonist ivuxolimab in advanced cancers. Study-wide context: A male proportion of about 86% was recorded, with mean age roughly 62 years and range 23 to 79. General study findings and limits: Certain nonresponders likewise exhibited a low normalized T-cell clonal expansion. In general, CD8+ T cells held more expanded clones than CD4+ did, on average.

Worth noting for this clone: Its matching antigen is unknown. The same CDR3 also results from other DNA sequences found in this sample.

Sequencing was performed with immunoSEQ multiplex PCR; in TCRdb, only in-frame clones are kept and a portion is missing. The table lists 50,000 to 60,000 clones, around 86% of them singletons. The V and J ends lost 7 bases and 3 bases respectively, with 9 bases between them. CDR3 length equals 13 residues. The germline V gene encodes CDR1 SNHLY and CDR2 FYNNEI. This specimen was CD4+ or CD8+ T cells sorted from blood, taken in a trial of the OX40 agonist ivuxolimab. The source is an adult with an advanced solid tumor such as melanoma, head and neck, liver or kidney cancer. This sequence joins TRBV2 and TRBJ1-4; maybe TRBD1 (5 bases). In nucleotides, the CDR3 is TGTGCCAGCAAGCAGGGACCTAATGAAAAACTGTTTTTT. The encoded protein is CASKQGPNEKLFF.